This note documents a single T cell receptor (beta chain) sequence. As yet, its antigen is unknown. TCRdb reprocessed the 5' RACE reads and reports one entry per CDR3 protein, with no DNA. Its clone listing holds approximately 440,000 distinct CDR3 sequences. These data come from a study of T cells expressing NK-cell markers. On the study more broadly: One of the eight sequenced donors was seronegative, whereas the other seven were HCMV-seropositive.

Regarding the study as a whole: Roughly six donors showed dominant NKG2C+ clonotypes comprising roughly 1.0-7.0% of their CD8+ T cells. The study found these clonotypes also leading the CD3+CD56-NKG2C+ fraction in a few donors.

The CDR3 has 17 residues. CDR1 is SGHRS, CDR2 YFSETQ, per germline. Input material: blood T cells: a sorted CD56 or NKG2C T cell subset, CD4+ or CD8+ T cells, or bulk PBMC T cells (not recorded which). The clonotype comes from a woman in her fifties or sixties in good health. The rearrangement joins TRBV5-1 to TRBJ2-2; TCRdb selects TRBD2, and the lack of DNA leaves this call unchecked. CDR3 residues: CASSLATAGVSTGELFF. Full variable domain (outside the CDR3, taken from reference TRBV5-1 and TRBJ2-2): KAGVTQTPRYLIKTRGQQVTLSCSPISGHRSVSWYQQTPGQGLQFLFEYFSETQRNKGNFPGRFSGRQFSNSRSEMNVSTLELGDSALYLCASSLATAGVSTGELFFGEGSRLTVL.